A selection of T cell receptor beta chains follows, all from one sample in a study of T cell responses to AZD1222 COVID-19 vaccine. Sequencing used immunoSEQ multiplex PCR; TCRdb keeps in-frame clones, though not all of them. Of 130,000 to 150,000 clones listed, about 92% are singletons. The sequenced sample was peripheral blood, obtained on day 0 of AZD1222 vaccination. These receptors all stem from an adult in good health. Both conserved end residues are trimmed from each CDR3.

J gene: TRBJ2-7
V gene: TRBV3-1/TRBV3-2
CDR3 protein: ASSQDLARDYEQY

J gene: TRBJ2-1
V gene: TRBV2
CDR3 protein: ASSEEGAYNEQF

J gene: TRBJ1-4
V gene: TRBV12-5
CDR3 protein: ASGKGQGNEKLF

J gene: TRBJ2-2
V gene: TRBV19
CDR3 protein: ASSMRQGDYTHTGELF

J gene: TRBJ1-1
V gene: TRBV5-6
CDR3 protein: ASSKTGTGKNTEAF

J gene: TRBJ2-1
V gene: TRBV12-3/TRBV12-4
CDR3 protein: ASSLQQGKQF

J gene: TRBJ1-5
V gene: TRBV7-8
CDR3 protein: ASSLGAQGGNQPQH

J gene: TRBJ2-2
V gene: TRBV3-1/TRBV3-2
CDR3 protein: ASSHWERGVPGELF

J gene: TRBJ1-6
V gene: TRBV13
CDR3 protein: ASTYEGFNSPLH

J gene: TRBJ1-5
V gene: TRBV5-6
CDR3 protein: ASSSDGDSNQPQH

J gene: TRBJ2-2
V gene: TRBV7-9
CDR3 protein: ASSLTGAGELF

J gene: TRBJ1-4
V gene: TRBV5-8
CDR3 protein: ASSLGGTGKEKLF

J gene: TRBJ1-1
V gene: TRBV6-5
CDR3 protein: ASSHSIRGDRGAF

J gene: TRBJ1-2
V gene: TRBV5-1
CDR3 protein: ASSQTDMPNYGYT

J gene: TRBJ2-1
V gene: TRBV19
CDR3 protein: ASSPRDPPVGDEQF

J gene: TRBJ2-3
V gene: TRBV9
CDR3 protein: ASSLKSTDTQY

J gene: TRBJ2-1
V gene: TRBV2
CDR3 protein: ASRVGGGAYRTSGIDEQF